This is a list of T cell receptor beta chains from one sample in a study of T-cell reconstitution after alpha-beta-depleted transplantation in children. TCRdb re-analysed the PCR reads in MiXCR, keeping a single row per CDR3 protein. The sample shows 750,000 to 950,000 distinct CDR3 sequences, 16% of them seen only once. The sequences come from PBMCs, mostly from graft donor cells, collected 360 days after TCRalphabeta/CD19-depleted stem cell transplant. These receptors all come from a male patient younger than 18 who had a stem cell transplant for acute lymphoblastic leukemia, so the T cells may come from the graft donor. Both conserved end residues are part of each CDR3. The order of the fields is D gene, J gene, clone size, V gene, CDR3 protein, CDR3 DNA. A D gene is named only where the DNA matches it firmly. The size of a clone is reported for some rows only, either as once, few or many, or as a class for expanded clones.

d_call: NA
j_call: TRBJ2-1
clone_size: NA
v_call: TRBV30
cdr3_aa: CAWSKALMGGEQFF
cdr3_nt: TGTGCCTGGAGTAAGGCCCTGATGGGAGGTGAGCAGTTCTTC

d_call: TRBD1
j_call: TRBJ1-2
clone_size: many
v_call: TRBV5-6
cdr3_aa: CASSRDRNYGYTF
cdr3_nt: TGTGCCAGCAGCCGGGACAGGAACTATGGCTACACCTTC

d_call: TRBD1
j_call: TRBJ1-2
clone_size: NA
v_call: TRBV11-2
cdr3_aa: CASSFSPGQGLIGYGYTF
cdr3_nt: TGTGCCAGCAGCTTTTCCCCGGGACAGGGCTTGATAGGCTATGGCTACACCTTC

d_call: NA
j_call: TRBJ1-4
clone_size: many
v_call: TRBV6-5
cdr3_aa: CASSSRTTTNEKLFF
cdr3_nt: TGTGCCAGCAGTTCCAGGACAACAACTAATGAAAAACTGTTTTTT

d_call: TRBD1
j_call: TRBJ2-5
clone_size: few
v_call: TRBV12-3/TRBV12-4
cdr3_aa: CASSNNYRDRGFRETQYF
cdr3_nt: TGTGCCAGCAGCAACAACTACCGGGACAGGGGGTTTCGGGAGACCCAGTACTTC

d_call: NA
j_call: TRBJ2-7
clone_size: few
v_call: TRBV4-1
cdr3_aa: CASSDGESEQYF
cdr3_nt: TGCGCCAGCAGCGACGGCGAGAGTGAGCAGTACTTC

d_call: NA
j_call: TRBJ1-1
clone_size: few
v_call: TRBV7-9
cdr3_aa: CASSLLAARVMNTEAFF
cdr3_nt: TGTGCCAGCAGCTTATTAGCCGCCAGGGTCATGAACACTGAAGCTTTCTTT

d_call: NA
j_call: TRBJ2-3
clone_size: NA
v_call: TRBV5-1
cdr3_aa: CASSLLVTADTQYF
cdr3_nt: TGCGCCAGCAGCTTACTCGTAACGGCAGATACGCAGTATTTT

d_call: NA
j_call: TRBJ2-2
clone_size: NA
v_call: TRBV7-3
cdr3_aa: CASSFDMKGGELFF
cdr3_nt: TGTGCCAGCAGCTTCGACATGAAAGGCGGGGAGCTGTTTTTT

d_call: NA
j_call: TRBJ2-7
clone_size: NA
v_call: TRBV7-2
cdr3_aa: CASSSYQRSYEQYF
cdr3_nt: TGTGCCAGCAGCTCATACCAACGCTCCTACGAGCAGTACTTC

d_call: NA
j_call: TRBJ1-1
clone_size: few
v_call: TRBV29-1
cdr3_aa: CSAPSRGHSALNTEAFF
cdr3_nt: TGCAGCGCCCCGTCCCGAGGGCATTCGGCCTTGAACACTGAAGCTTTCTTT

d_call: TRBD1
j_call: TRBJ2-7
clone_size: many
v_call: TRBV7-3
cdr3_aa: CASSPGTGNYEQYF
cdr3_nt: TGTGCCAGCAGTCCCGGGACAGGGAACTACGAGCAGTACTTC

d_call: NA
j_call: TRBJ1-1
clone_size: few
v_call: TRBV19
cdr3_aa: CASSIGNKQKAFF
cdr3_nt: TGTGCCAGTAGTATCGGGAACAAGCAAAAAGCTTTCTTT

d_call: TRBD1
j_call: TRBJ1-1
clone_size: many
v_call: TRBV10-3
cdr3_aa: CAISETAVDRERTEAFF
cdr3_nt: TGTGCCATCAGTGAGACCGCCGTCGACAGGGAACGGACTGAAGCTTTCTTT